The 29 T cell receptor beta chains reported below all come from one sample, sequenced in a study of T cells in Graves' hyperthyroidism and ophthalmopathy. Amplification targeted TCR beta CDR3 regions from RNA transcripts. The study used the HTBI primer set for a first-round RT-PCR of the TCR CDR3. TCRdb used MiXCR to reprocess the multiplex PCR reads, holding one entry per CDR3 protein. The table lists about 24,000 distinct CDR3 sequences, roughly 49% of them singletons, with about a quarter in the top ten. The sequenced sample consisted of blood. The receptors here all came from a woman between 40 and 55 years old with Graves' hyperthyroidism that later progressed to Graves' ophthalmopathy.

About this clonotype itself: Because it lacks the conserved phenylalanine or tryptophan at the end, this CDR3 is likely a read error. The rearrangement joins TRBV2 to TRBJ2-1, with D possibly being TRBD2 (6 bases). The ends were cut back, 5 bases at V and 0 bases at J, with 20 bases in the middle. This CDR3 region has 18 residues. Looked up from germline, CDR1 is SNHLY and CDR2 is FYNNEI. The CDR3 region has the DNA TGTGCCAGCAGTTTACCCCCCTTTAGCGGCAGCTCCTACAATGAGCAGTTCCTC. It specifies CASSLPPFSGSSYNEQFL.

The chain couples TRBV29-1 to TRBJ2-1; 14 bases align to TRBD2. There are 16 residues in the CDR3. Germline assignment: CDR1 SQVTM and CDR2 ANQGSEA. J gave up 6 bases and V 5 bases, and 9 bases lay outside the gene matches. CDR3 protein: CSVRGLAGDLPNEQFF. The CDR3, as DNA: TGCAGCGTTCGGGGACTAGCGGGAGATTTACCCAATGAGCAGTTCTTC.

This clonotype counts as large. The V call is TRBV12-3 or TRBV12-4, the J call TRBJ2-3; D gene ambiguous. Trimming removed 5 bases at V and 3 bases at J, with 3 bases between. The CDR3 length is 11 residues. The CDR3 region is CASSVTDTQYF. CDR3 in DNA: TGTGCCAGCAGTGTAACAGATACGCAGTATTTT.

This clonotype was counted between two and nine times. This chain uses TRBV28 with TRBJ2-5; D may be TRBD2 (6 bases). Germline V gene sequence: CDR1 MDHEN, CDR2 SYDVKM. This CDR3 region has 17 residues. V lost 2 bases, J lost 7 bases, and 23 bases lay in between. The CDR3 loop reads CASSLGPGGDLEGTQYF. In DNA form, the CDR3 reads TGTGCCAGCAGTTTAGGCCCCGGGGGAGATTTGGAGGGGACCCAGTACTTC.

This clonotype was detected many times. The chain uses TRBV4-1 and TRBJ2-1; a weak D match, TRBD1 (5 bases). V lost 2 bases to trimming and J lost 0 bases, with 17 bases between them. Germline V gene sequence: CDR1 MGHRA, CDR2 YSYEKL. This CDR3 has 18 amino acids. CDR3 sequence (DNA): TGCGCCAGCAGCCAACCCTTTGCTAGGGGAAGCTCCTACAATGAGCAGTTCTTC. As protein: CASSQPFARGSSYNEQFF.

The rearrangement joins TRBV7-3 to TRBJ2-7, with 14 bases lining up with TRBD2. V trimming: 5 bases; J trimming: 3 bases; junction bases outside the gene matches: 3. Germline CDR1 SGHTA, CDR2 FQGTGA. The CDR3 is 15 amino acids. CDR3 in amino acids: CASSLGTSGSYEQYF. The CDR3 coding sequence is TGTGCCAGCAGCCTAGGGACTAGCGGGAGCTACGAGCAGTACTTC.

V gene TRBV20-1 combines with J gene TRBJ1-4, with D unclear. Deletions cut 6 bases from V and 4 bases from J, with 9 bases between. This CDR3 region has 12 residues. Per germline, CDR1 DFQATT and CDR2 SNEGSKA (reference sequence). The CDR3 DNA reads as TGCAGTGCCCGAACAGATAATGAAAAACTGTTTTTT. As protein: CSARTDNEKLFF.

This clonotype was seen at least ten times. V usage is TRBV28 and J usage is TRBJ2-7; the match to TRBD1 covers 7 bases. The CDR3 extends over 15 amino acids. CDR1 is MDHEN, CDR2 SYDVKM, per germline. V dropped 6 bases and J dropped 1; count of bases not matched to a gene: 9. DNA of the CDR3: TGTGCCAGCAGCCCGAGGACAGGTGCGTCCTACGAGCAGTACTTC. Protein: CASSPRTGASYEQYF.

A remark on this clonotype: A read error may account for a junction end that differs from germline. This rearrangement joins TRBV15 to TRBJ2-2; D is perhaps TRBD2 (5 bases). Germline values: CDR1 LNHNV, CDR2 YYDKDF (reference sequence). This CDR3 has 14 residues. The CDR3 here is CATSRDRETGEPFF. CDR3 nucleotide sequence: TGTGCCACCAGCAGAGATAGGGAAACCGGGGAGCCGTTTTTT. The full variable domain, in which reference TRBV15 and TRBJ2-2 provide the parts outside the CDR3, is DAMVIQNPRYQVTQFGKPVTLSCSQTLNHNVMYWYQQKSSQAPKLLFHYYDKDFNNEADTPDNFQSRRPNTSFCFLDIRSPGLGDTAMYLCATSRDRETGEPFFGEGSRLTVL.

CDR3: CSAPRGPYEQYF. Written as DNA, the CDR3 is TGCAGTGCCCCGCGAGGGCCCTACGAGCAGTACTTC. The V gene is TRBV20-1, the J gene TRBJ2-7; D is perhaps TRBD2 (5 bases). Trimming took 6 bases from V and 2 from J, leaving 11 bases between them. This CDR3 is 12 amino acids long. Germline V gene lookup returns CDR1 DFQATT and CDR2 SNEGSKA (reference sequence).

This clonotype was observed many times. The chain combines TRBV6-1 with TRBJ2-6; no reliable D call. Trimming took 2 bases from V and 1 from J, leaving 6 bases between them. CDR1 is MNHNS, CDR2 SASEGT, per germline. The CDR3 extends over 15 amino acids. The CDR3 DNA reads TGTGCCAGCAGTGAAACCTCATCTGGGGCCAACGTCCTGACTTTC. Amino acids: CASSETSSGANVLTF.

This clonotype was counted a single time. The CDR3 sequence: CASSRQDRDNYGYTF. The CDR3 DNA is TGTGCCAGCAGCCGTCAGGACAGAGATAACTATGGCTACACCTTC. The chain joins TRBV7-9 to TRBJ1-2; maybe TRBD1 (6 bases). This CDR3 is built from 15 residues. V was shortened by 5 bases and J by 1 base, with 14 bases between the two germline ends. The germline V gene has CDR1 SEHNR and CDR2 FQNEAQ (reference sequence).

The CDR3 sequence is CASSLGGGNQPQHF. The CDR3 bases are TGTGCCAGCAGCTTAGGGGGAGGTAATCAGCCCCAGCATTTT. V gene TRBV7-9 combines with J gene TRBJ1-5, with unresolved D. From germline, CDR1 is SEHNR and CDR2 FQNEAQ (reference sequence). The CDR3 contains 14 residues. V dropped 1 base and J dropped 4 bases, with 8 bases sitting between them.

This clonotype is medium-sized. This chain links TRBV14 with TRBJ2-7; 7 nucleotides align to TRBD2. V shed 4 bases, J shed 3 bases, and the junction held 9 bases outside the gene matches. CDR1 and CDR2 (germline): SGHDN, FVKESK. The CDR3 covers 15 residues. In DNA, the CDR3 is TGTGCCAGCAGCCTGTCTAGCGGATATAGCTACGAGCAGTACTTC. Protein sequence: CASSLSSGYSYEQYF. Complete variable domain (other parts from reference TRBV14 and TRBJ2-7): EAGVTQFPSHSVIEKGQTVTLRCDPISGHDNLYWYRRVMGKEIKFLLHFVKESKQDESGMPNNRFLAERTGGTYSTLKVQPAELEDSGVYFCASSLSSGYSYEQYFGPGTRLTVT.

As regards this clonotype: Without the conserved terminal phenylalanine or tryptophan, this CDR3 likely stems from a read error. It is unclear where the CDR3 begins or ends on the DNA, so no DNA is shown, and the CDR3 is as TCRdb lists it. This rearrangement joins TRBV5-1 to TRBJ2-6. Looked up from germline, CDR1 is SGHRS and CDR2 is YFSETQ. Termini included, the CDR3 measures 15 amino acids. This chain's CDR3 is CASVPGSSGANVLVL.

The chain has TRBV7-2 and TRBJ2-1; 7 nucleotides line up with TRBD1. This CDR3 contains 14 residues. V shed 5 bases, J shed 12 bases, and the junction held 13 bases outside the gene matches. Germline V gene lookup returns CDR1 SGHTA and CDR2 FQGNSA. CDR3 sequence (DNA): TGTGCCAGCAGCCGGGACAGAAGCACAGATACGCAGTTCTTC. Translation: CASSRDRSTDTQFF.

This clonotype is medium-sized (0.01 to 0.1%) within its sample. The chain links TRBV29-1 to TRBJ2-1; perhaps TRBD2 as D (6 bases). V was trimmed by 7 bases and J by 14 bases, leaving 15 bases between them. The germline V gene has CDR1 SQVTM and CDR2 ANQGSEA. The CDR3 length is 10 residues. The CDR3: CSGLRTTEFF. The DNA for the CDR3 is TGCAGCGGTCTCCGGACTACTGAGTTCTTC.

Worth noting for this clonotype: A junction boundary mismatches the germline segment, possibly from a read error. V is TRBV11-2 and J is TRBJ1-2; 8 bases are shared with TRBD1. CDR3 size: 14 residues. The germline V gene encodes CDR1 SGHAT and CDR2 FQNNGV. DNA for the CDR3: TGTGCCAGCAGCTCGACAGGGGTTAGCTATGCCTACACCTTC. This encodes CASSSTGVSYAYTF.

This clonotype is categorized as medium-sized. V is TRBV25-1 and J is TRBJ2-1, with TRBD2 matching over 14 bases. The V gene's germline CDR1 is MGHDK and CDR2 SYGVNS. The CDR3 covers 19 residues. V gave up 5 bases and J gave up 2 bases; unmatched junction bases: 11. CDR3 loop: CASSQPPGTSGRPYNEQFF. The CDR3 DNA follows: TGTGCCAGCAGTCAACCACCCGGGACTAGCGGGAGACCCTACAATGAGCAGTTCTTC.

The chain couples TRBV11-3 to TRBJ1-2; weak D call: TRBD1 (5 bases). Trimming cost V 5 bases and J 2 bases, with 6 bases left between them. CDR1 and CDR2 (germline): SGHNT, YENEEA. The CDR3 extends over 12 amino acids. DNA of the CDR3: TGTGCCAGCAGCAAGGGGAACTATGGCTACACCTTC. The encoded protein is CASSKGNYGYTF.

V usage is TRBV4-1 and J usage is TRBJ1-1, with 9 nucleotides matching TRBD1. The CDR3 spans 14 residues. The V gene's germline CDR1 is MGHRA and CDR2 YSYEKL. The V gene end was trimmed by 4 bases and the J gene end by 4 bases; junction bases not matched to a gene: 4. CDR3 residues: CASSPDRGSTEAFF. The CDR3 DNA sequence: TGCGCCAGCAGCCCGGACAGGGGTAGCACTGAAGCTTTCTTT.

This clonotype was observed many times. This chain uses TRBV6-5 with TRBJ2-2, with 8 bases fitting TRBD2. CDR1 and CDR2 (germline): MNHEY, SVGAGI. V lost 4 bases and J lost 4; bases outside the gene matches: 14. The length of the CDR3 is 18 residues. The CDR3 protein is CASSSLGPAGDRTGELFF. CDR3 coding DNA: TGTGCCAGCAGTTCGCTCGGTCCAGCGGGAGATCGCACCGGGGAGCTGTTTTTT.

V and J are TRBV14 and TRBJ2-3; the D is unclear. The CDR3 contains 17 residues. Per germline, CDR1 SGHDN and CDR2 FVKESK. Trimming took off 0 bases at V and 0 bases at J, with 13 bases between the two ends. The CDR3 coding sequence is TGTGCCAGCAGCCAAGATCCTCGAGCCGTTAGCACAGATACGCAGTATTTT. Translated, it gives CASSQDPRAVSTDTQYF. Full variable domain (missing parts from reference TRBV14 and TRBJ2-3): EAGVTQFPSHSVIEKGQTVTLRCDPISGHDNLYWYRRVMGKEIKFLLHFVKESKQDESGMPNNRFLAERTGGTYSTLKVQPAELEDSGVYFCASSQDPRAVSTDTQYFGPGTRLTVL.

With respect to this clonotype: The junction shows a germline mismatch at one end, possibly a read error. V and J are TRBV15 and TRBJ2-7, with TRBD1 as a possible D gene (6 bases). This CDR3 contains 14 residues. Germline V lookup: CDR1 LNHNV, CDR2 YYDKDF (reference sequence). CDR3 region: CATSSDRPSYEQHF. The CDR3 DNA is TGTGCCACCAGCAGCGACAGGCCCTCCTACGAGCAGCACTTC.

Many counts were recorded for this clonotype. The J gene is TRBJ1-1, the V gene TRBV6-5; possible D gene TRBD1, 5 bases. The length of the CDR3 is 15 residues. V dropped 1 base and J dropped 3 bases, with 12 bases sitting between them. Germline CDR1 MNHEY, CDR2 SVGAGI. The CDR3: CASSYLQTRDTEAFF. CDR3 sequence (DNA): TGTGCCAGCAGTTACTTACAGACCAGGGACACTGAAGCTTTCTTT.

A few counts support this clonotype. The V call is TRBV7-9, the J call TRBJ2-5; TRBD1 might be the D (7 bases). The V and J ends lost 5 bases and 10 bases respectively, with 17 bases between them. The CDR3 contains 13 residues. The germline gives CDR1 SEHNR, CDR2 FQNEAQ (reference sequence). The CDR3 protein is CASSPSGQRVQYF. CDR3 coding DNA: TGTGCCAGCAGCCCCTCGGGACAGCGGGTCCAGTACTTC.

V usage is TRBV10-3 and J usage is TRBJ2-7; TRBD1 aligns across 9 bases. In germline, CDR1 is ENHRY, CDR2 SYGVKD. J was trimmed by 5 bases and V by 5 bases; bases with no gene match: 31. This CDR3 region has 22 residues. CDR3 nucleotides: TGTGCCATCAGTAACAACAGGGGGCGCGTACCTAATGAAAAAATAGAGAGGAACGAGCAGTACTTC. The encoded protein is CAISNNRGRVPNEKIERNEQYF.

This clonotype appeared a few times. At one of its ends the junction is not consistent with the germline gene, which may arise from a read error. In nucleotides, the CDR3 is TGTGCCAGCAGTTTCCCCACAGGGTTCATTTACAATGGGCAGTTCTTC. Encoded protein: CASSFPTGFIYNGQFF. The J gene is TRBJ2-1, the V gene TRBV28; D may be TRBD1 (6 bases). Germline V gene sequence: CDR1 MDHEN, CDR2 SYDVKM. The CDR3 is made up of 16 amino acids.

The genes are TRBV24-1 and TRBJ2-7; perhaps TRBD2 as D (6 bases). This CDR3 contains 14 residues. Trimming cost V 4 bases and J 7 bases, with 16 bases left between them. CDR1 is KGHDR and CDR2 is SFDVKD in the germline V gene. CDR3 region: CATSEAGGPGEQYF. The CDR3 DNA reads as TGTGCCACCAGTGAAGCCGGGGGTCCTGGAGAGCAGTACTTC.